The clone carrying this T cell receptor (beta chain) showed up just once. The sample is drawn from a study of T cell responses to AZD1222 COVID-19 vaccine. Assay used: immunoSEQ multiplex PCR; TCRdb lists only in-frame clones, some missing. Of 90,000 to 150,000 clones in the sample, over 75% were seen once. The CDR3 length is 16 residues. Germline V lookup: CDR1 MNHNY, CDR2 SVGAGI (reference sequence). V lost 7 bases, J lost 5 bases, and 13 bases stayed unmatched. Sequencing was performed on peripheral blood, taken on day 0 of AZD1222 vaccination. The receptor comes from an adult in good health. The genes are TRBV6-6 and TRBJ2-7; 11 bases align to TRBD1. The CDR3: CASNLYGTGGSNEQYF. The CDR3 DNA sequence: TGTGCCAGCAATCTTTACGGGACAGGGGGAAGTAACGAGCAGTACTTC.